The rows below give T cell receptor beta chains drawn from one sample of a study of identical twins. Each CDR3 protein is one row after TCRdb ran MiXCR on the 5' RACE reads. The table lists a few hundred thousand distinct CDR3 sequences, about 11% of them singletons, with approximately 9.1% in the top ten. The sample taken for sequencing was memory T cells sorted from blood. The receptors derive from a man in his forties or fifties in good health. CDR3s include the opening cysteine and the closing phenylalanine or tryptophan. A D gene is named only where the DNA matches it firmly. Clone size is shown for a subset of rows, as once, few, many or a class of expanded clone.

18 once TRBD2 TRBJ2-3 TRBV7-2 CASSLAAGIGLAADTQYF TGTGCCAGCAGCTTAGCGGCTGGGATTGGACTAGCGGCAGATACGCAGTATTTT
14 few TRBD1 TRBJ1-2 TRBV4-1 CASSPRDSTQSYTF TGCGCCAGCAGCCCTCGGGACAGCACCCAGAGCTACACCTTC
14 few . TRBJ1-5 TRBV2 CASRGDSSNQPQHF TGTGCCAGCAGAGGAGACAGTTCCAATCAGCCCCAGCATTTT
16 few . TRBJ1-2 TRBV30 CAWNGAGRGSNYGYTF TGTGCCTGGAACGGGGCAGGGAGAGGCTCTAACTATGGCTACACCTTC
17 few . TRBJ2-1 TRBV4-3 CASSQDKFEGEYNEQFF TGCGCCAGCAGCCAAGATAAATTCGAGGGAGAGTACAATGAGCAGTTCTTC
17 . . TRBJ2-1 TRBV13 CASSHRGRGRLRNEQFF TGTGCCAGCAGCCACAGAGGGAGGGGGAGGTTACGGAATGAGCAGTTCTTC
20 . TRBD2 TRBJ2-3 TRBV3-1 CASSQRTSGRARAATDTQYF TGTGCCAGCAGCCAAAGGACTAGCGGGAGGGCCCGGGCAGCCACAGATACGCAGTATTTT
15 . . TRBJ2-1 TRBV19 CASSITPQDNNEQFF TGTGCCAGTAGTATAACCCCCCAGGATAACAATGAGCAGTTCTTC
15 many . TRBJ2-1 TRBV11-2 CASSLENLRRGEQFF TGTGCCAGCAGCTTAGAAAACCTGCGCAGGGGAGAGCAGTTCTTC
13 few TRBD1 TRBJ2-1 TRBV29-1 CSVSGTGGVEQFF TGCAGCGTCTCCGGGACAGGGGGCGTTGAGCAGTTCTTC
15 . . TRBJ1-1 TRBV7-3 CASSLSPLDPTPALF TGTGCCAGCAGCTTATCCCCCCTGGACCCAACCCCAGCTCTCTTT
14 few . TRBJ2-1 TRBV6-2/TRBV6-3 CASSYSQSYHEQFF TGTGCCAGCAGTTACTCACAGAGTTACCATGAGCAGTTCTTC
12 many . TRBJ1-1 TRBV6-5 CASSFSGRQTFF TGTGCCAGCAGTTTCTCCGGGCGACAAACTTTCTTT
15 . . TRBJ1-1 TRBV25-1 CASRRDGNQNTEAFF TGTGCCAGCAGAAGGGACGGAAACCAGAACACTGAAGCTTTCTTT
13 many . TRBJ2-3 TRBV7-2 CASSLSGTDTQYF TGTGCCAGCAGCTTGAGCGGTACAGATACGCAGTATTTT
16 few . TRBJ1-5 TRBV7-8 CASSLGAGYSNQPQHF TGTGCCAGCAGCTTAGGTGCAGGGTATAGCAATCAGCCCCAGCATTTT
15 . TRBD1 TRBJ2-5 TRBV7-2 CASSLVRQGRETQYF TGTGCCAGCAGCTTAGTGCGACAGGGTAGAGAGACCCAGTACTTC
14 . . TRBJ1-1 TRBV13 CASSLSGLGGSAFF TGTGCCAGCAGCTTATCGGGGCTTGGGGGTTCAGCTTTCTTT
16 many TRBD1 TRBJ2-2 TRBV6-1 CASRAAGTVFPGELFF TGTGCCAGCAGAGCTGCCGGGACAGTTTTTCCCGGGGAGCTGTTTTTT
16 many TRBD1 TRBJ2-1 TRBV12-3/TRBV12-4 CASSRQGANSDNEQFF TGTGCCAGCAGCCGACAGGGGGCGAATAGCGACAATGAGCAGTTCTTC
20 many TRBD2 TRBJ2-1 TRBV29-1 CSVEGSGGLAGASSYNEQFF TGCAGCGTTGAAGGGTCAGGGGGACTAGCGGGAGCGAGCTCCTACAATGAGCAGTTCTTC
12 many . TRBJ2-1 TRBV7-2 CASSPSVYEQFF TGTGCCAGCAGCCCAAGCGTGTATGAGCAGTTCTTC
13 few . TRBJ2-5 TRBV3-1 CASTVWGEQTQYF TGTGCCAGCACAGTCTGGGGCGAGCAGACCCAGTACTTC
16 many . TRBJ2-5 TRBV4-2 CASSQEAGQQQETQYF TGTGCCAGCAGCCAAGAGGCCGGACAGCAACAAGAGACCCAGTACTTC
14 many TRBD2 TRBJ2-3 TRBV29-1 CSALAGGPIDTQYF TGCAGCGCTTTAGCGGGAGGGCCGATAGATACGCAGTATTTT
16 medium-sized TRBD2 TRBJ2-3 TRBV7-2 CASSWGLAGSTDTQYF TGTGCCAGCAGCTGGGGACTAGCAGGGTCCACAGATACGCAGTATTTT
14 . . TRBJ1-1 TRBV7-2 CASSPRAGVTEAFF TGTGCCAGCAGCCCTCGCGCCGGGGTCACTGAAGCTTTCTTT
16 . TRBD1 TRBJ2-3 TRBV6-4 CASSDTPGQGGDTQYF TGTGCCAGCAGTGACACCCCGGGACAGGGTGGTGATACGCAGTATTTT
17 few . TRBJ1-1 TRBV18 CASSPSTLGRLNTEAFF TGTGCCAGCTCACCGTCTACCCTCGGACGCCTGAACACTGAAGCTTTCTTT
15 few TRBD1 TRBJ2-2 TRBV5-1 CASNRDSTWTGELFF TGCGCCAGCAACCGGGACAGTACCTGGACCGGGGAGCTGTTTTTT
16 many TRBD1 TRBJ1-4 TRBV5-1 CASSRGQGARLEKLFF TGCGCCAGCAGCAGGGGACAGGGGGCCCGCCTTGAAAAACTGTTTTTT
15 few . TRBJ1-2 TRBV20-1 CSARDRSQGMHGYTF TGCAGTGCTAGAGATAGGTCCCAGGGGATGCATGGCTACACCTTC
13 many . TRBJ1-4 TRBV20-1 CSAREPGPVELFF TGCAGTGCTAGAGAACCCGGACCAGTAGAACTGTTTTTT
12 . TRBD1 TRBJ2-1 TRBV28 CASSSNLQGCIF TGTGCCAGCAGTTCGAACCTACAGGGGTGCATCTTC
12 few . TRBJ1-1 TRBV20-1 CSARDVIEGAFF TGCAGTGCTAGAGACGTAATTGAAGGAGCTTTCTTT
11 few TRBD1 TRBJ2-2 TRBV20-1 CSAQGDGELFF TGCAGCGCACAGGGGGACGGGGAGCTGTTTTTT
16 few TRBD2 TRBJ2-4 TRBV7-6 CASSSIAGGPTDIQYF TGTGCCAGCAGCTCGATAGCGGGAGGGCCTACGGACATTCAGTACTTC
16 many . TRBJ2-2 TRBV27 CASKKDKTGNTGELFF TGTGCCAGCAAGAAGGACAAGACAGGAAACACCGGGGAGCTGTTTTTT
13 few . TRBJ2-1 TRBV29-1 CSVAGQGGVEQFF TGCAGCGTCGCTGGACAGGGAGGGGTTGAGCAGTTCTTC
15 many TRBD1 TRBJ1-2 TRBV27 CASSSRDRGIFGYTF TGTGCCAGCAGTTCCCGGGACAGGGGAATTTTCGGCTACACCTTC
13 many . TRBJ1-1 TRBV20-1 CSAPGEQRTEAFF TGCAGTGCCCCAGGGGAGCAGAGGACTGAAGCTTTCTTT
13 many . TRBJ2-1 TRBV28 CASSFLAHNEQFF TGTGCCAGCAGTTTCCTCGCCCACAATGAGCAGTTCTTC
15 . . TRBJ1-5 TRBV6-5 CASIFMGGGDQPQHF TGTGCCAGCATTTTTATGGGTGGCGGGGATCAGCCCCAGCATTTT
16 many . TRBJ2-6 TRBV29-1 CSVLTGSYSGANVLTF TGCAGCGTTTTGACAGGATCTTACTCTGGGGCCAACGTCCTGACTTTC
13 few . TRBJ1-5 TRBV20-1 CSALRRDDQPQHF TGCAGTGCTCTCCGCAGGGACGACCAGCCCCAGCATTTT
14 . TRBD1 TRBJ2-5 TRBV18 CASSRTGEQETQYF TGTGCCAGCTCACGGACAGGGGAACAAGAGACCCAGTACTTC
17 many . TRBJ1-2 TRBV7-9 CASSLVAWGRGVEGYTF TGTGCCAGCAGCTTAGTTGCATGGGGCAGGGGTGTAGAAGGCTACACCTTC
17 many TRBD1 TRBJ1-5 TRBV10-3 CAISLGTGGEGNQPQHF TGTGCCATCAGTCTGGGGACAGGGGGCGAGGGAAATCAGCCCCAGCATTTT
15 . TRBD1 TRBJ1-6 TRBV28 CASSFPHRGNSPLHF TGTGCCAGCAGTTTCCCCCACAGGGGTAATTCACCCCTCCACTTT
13 . . TRBJ1-3 TRBV6-1 CASSDQSGNTIYF TGTGCCAGCTCGGACCAATCTGGAAACACCATATATTTT
16 few TRBD2 TRBJ2-7 TRBV28 CASSSRQLAGVKEQYF TGTGCCAGCAGTTCTCGTCAATTAGCGGGAGTGAAGGAGCAGTACTTC
14 few . TRBJ1-2 TRBV6-1 CASRGGRGYYGYTF TGTGCCAGCAGGGGGGGGAGGGGATACTATGGCTACACCTTC
12 . . TRBJ2-3 TRBV29-1 CSVELVADTRYF TGCAGCGTTGAACTAGTCGCAGATACGCGCTATTTT
14 few . TRBJ2-5 TRBV11-2 CASSSGTPQETQYF TGTGCCAGCAGCTCGGGGACCCCTCAAGAGACCCAGTACTTC
18 many TRBD1 TRBJ1-1 TRBV20-1 CSARDIRKGRGLRSEAFF TGCAGTGCTAGAGATATTAGGAAAGGCAGGGGGCTAAGGAGTGAAGCTTTCTTT
14 . . TRBJ2-7 TRBV12-3/TRBV12-4 CASTPLGGFYEQYF TGTGCCAGCACCCCCTTGGGGGGCTTCTACGAGCAGTACTTC
14 . . TRBJ1-5 TRBV20-1 CSAGTVYSNQPQHF TGCAGTGCGGGAACTGTATATAGCAATCAGCCCCAGCATTTT
13 many . TRBJ2-2 TRBV12-3/TRBV12-4 CASSRLSTGELFF TGTGCCAGCAGCCGCCTATCCACCGGGGAGCTGTTTTTT
15 many . TRBJ1-6 TRBV20-1 CSARPSGTDNSPLHF TGCAGTGCTAGACCTTCGGGGACCGATAATTCACCCCTCCACTTT
18 many TRBD1 TRBJ2-3 TRBV11-2 CASSPAPYRGRGPDTQYF TGTGCCAGCAGCCCGGCCCCATACAGGGGGCGGGGGCCAGATACGCAGTATTTT